The 29 T cell receptor beta chains below come from one sample, sequenced in a study of blood T cell repertoires in COVID-19. Data came from immunoSEQ multiplex PCR; TCRdb stores just in-frame clones and leaves some out. Here the sample spans around 70,000 clones, over 85% being singletons. The sequenced sample was peripheral blood. These receptors all come from a man aged 45-65 years with acute or convalescent COVID-19.

The rearrangement uses TRBV11-3 and TRBJ2-1, with 8 bases aligning to TRBD2. With 1 base clipped from V and 5 bases from J, the junction kept 4 bases outside the gene matches. The germline gives CDR1 SGHNT, CDR2 YENEEA. The CDR3 totals 15 residues. In DNA form, the CDR3 reads TGTGCCAGCAGCTTAGTAGGGACTAGTAACAATGAGCAGTTCTTC. Protein product: CASSLVGTSNNEQFF.

As regards this clone: At one end the junction does not follow the germline gene, possibly because of a read error. The chain has TRBV6-1 and TRBJ2-3, with 10 nucleotides matching TRBD2. Looked up from germline, CDR1 is MNHNS and CDR2 is SASEGT. CDR3 length: 18 amino acids. The CDR3 DNA reads as TGTGCCAGCAGCGAAGGTGGGACTACTAGCGGGACCACAGATACGCAGTATTTT. Protein: CASSEGGTTSGTTDTQYF.

The chain uses TRBV6-5 and TRBJ2-1; 7 bases align to TRBD1. Germline V gene data show CDR1 as MNHEY and CDR2 as SVGAGI. V trimming: 6 bases; J trimming: 4 bases; junction bases outside the gene matches: 6. This CDR3 region has 14 residues. Here the CDR3 reads CASRPGTVYNEQFF. In DNA form, the CDR3 reads TGTGCCAGCAGACCCGGGACAGTATACAATGAGCAGTTCTTC.

The genes are TRBV5-1 and TRBJ1-1; D is possibly TRBD1 (6 bases). The germline V gene encodes CDR1 SGHRS and CDR2 YFSETQ. Trimming shortened V by 3 bases and J by 5 bases, and 14 bases separated the two germline ends. The CDR3 runs 14 residues. Here the CDR3 reads CASSSGTLGTEAFF. CDR3 bases: TGCGCCAGCAGCTCCGGGACATTAGGGACTGAAGCTTTCTTT.

This clone was picked up a small number of times. The V call is TRBV5-4, the J call TRBJ2-1; 9 bases match TRBD2. From germline, CDR1 is SGHNT and CDR2 YYREEE (reference sequence). This CDR3 is built from 20 residues. The J segment lost 7 bases and the V segment lost 2 bases, leaving 22 bases of the junction unmatched. Written as DNA, the CDR3 is TGTGCCAGCAGCTTTTACGGGTTGAGTAGGCGGGGGGGCTTCCGGAATGAGCAGTTCTTC. As protein: CASSFYGLSRRGGFRNEQFF.

CDR3 nucleotide sequence: TGTGCCAGCAGTTTATACCGGGAAGCTTTCTTT. Translated: CASSLYREAFF. The chain links TRBV28 to TRBJ1-1, with D unresolved. Trimming removed 1 base at V and 8 bases at J, with 5 bases between. The germline CDR1 and CDR2 sequences are MDHEN and SYDVKM. This CDR3 is built from 11 residues. The whole variable domain, remainder taken from reference TRBV28 and TRBJ1-1, is DVKVTQSSRYLVKRTGEKVFLECVQDMDHENMFWYRQDPGLGLRLIYFSYDVKMKEKGDIPEGYSVSREKKERFSLILESASTNQTSMYLCASSLYREAFFGQGTRLTVV.

This chain uses TRBV27 with TRBJ1-2; tentatively, D is TRBD1 (5 bases). The germline V gene has CDR1 MNHEY and CDR2 SMNVEV (reference sequence). This CDR3 region has 14 residues. V shed 5 bases and J shed 4 bases, with 14 bases lying between them. The CDR3 DNA sequence: TGTGCCAGCAGTCCAGGGCATCGCGGCTATGGCTACACCTTC. Protein sequence: CASSPGHRGYGYTF.

This CDR3 is CASSFLAGTYNEQFF. DNA for the CDR3: TGTGCCAGCAGCTTTTTGGCGGGGACCTACAATGAGCAGTTCTTC. V usage is TRBV7-9 and J usage is TRBJ2-1; a weak D match, TRBD2 (6 bases). V dropped 3 bases and J dropped 2 bases, with 11 bases sitting between them. CDR1 and CDR2 (germline): SEHNR, FQNEAQ (reference sequence). This CDR3 contains 15 residues. Full variable domain (missing parts from reference TRBV7-9 and TRBJ2-1): DTGVSQNPRHKITKRGQNVTFRCDPISEHNRLYWYRQTLGQGPEFLTYFQNEAQLEKSRLLSDRFSAERPKGSFSTLEIQRTEQGDSAMYLCASSFLAGTYNEQFFGPGTRLTVL.

There are a few counts of this clone. The chain recombines TRBV5-4 with TRBJ2-4; no reliable D call. This CDR3 contains 13 residues. Germline-derived CDR1 and CDR2 are SGHNT and YYREEE (reference sequence). The V end was cut by 5 bases, the J end by 5 bases, with 11 bases between. The CDR3 region has the DNA TGTGCCAGCAGATTTAATCGGGAAAACATTCAGTACTTC. Translation gives CASRFNRENIQYF.

This clone is a singleton in its sample. The rearrangement links TRBV19 to TRBJ1-1; D possibly corresponds to TRBD1 (6 bases). Trimming took off 10 bases at V and 3 bases at J, with 9 bases between the two ends. Germline values: CDR1 LNHDA, CDR2 SQIVND (reference sequence). CDR3 length: 11 amino acids. The CDR3 sequence is CATSGDTEAFF. CDR3 DNA sequence: TGTGCCACCTCAGGGGACACTGAAGCTTTCTTT.

The chain recombines TRBV2 with TRBJ1-1, with TRBD1 as a possible D gene (5 bases). Germline CDR1 and CDR2: SNHLY and FYNNEI. Trimming removed 4 bases from V and 0 bases from J, with 9 bases in between. The CDR3 consists of 14 residues. CDR3 nucleotide sequence: TGTGCCAGCAGTGTTCAGGGATTGAACACTGAAGCTTTCTTT. It encodes CASSVQGLNTEAFF.

The chain carries TRBV28 and TRBJ1-6, with unresolved D. Trimming pared 6 bases from V and 4 bases from J, leaving 16 bases between. The length of the CDR3 is 16 residues. In germline, CDR1 is MDHEN, CDR2 SYDVKM. CDR3 bases: TGTGCCAGCAGCCCCTGGCACAGCGGTTATAATTCACCCCTCCACTTT. Amino acids: CASSPWHSGYNSPLHF.

V and J are TRBV19 and TRBJ1-5; D is unclear. This CDR3 is built from 16 residues. The V end was cut by 5 bases, the J end by 1 base, with 15 bases between. Germline values: CDR1 LNHDA, CDR2 SQIVND (reference sequence). The CDR3 is CASSSLRLNSNQPQHF. CDR3 nucleotides: TGTGCCAGTAGTTCGTTGCGGTTAAACAGCAATCAGCCCCAGCATTTT.

V usage is TRBV5-1 and J usage is TRBJ1-2, with D perhaps TRBD1 (6 bases). V lost 4 bases to trimming and J lost 2 bases, with 15 bases between them. This CDR3 contains 15 residues. CDR1 is SGHRS, CDR2 YFSETQ, per germline. The CDR3 DNA reads TGCGCCAGCAGCCCATTCGGACAGCCGAACTATGGCTACACCTTC. Amino acids: CASSPFGQPNYGYTF.

The V and J genes are TRBV28 and TRBJ1-6, with unresolved D. This CDR3 spans 12 amino acids. CDR1 MDHEN and CDR2 SYDVKM come from the germline V gene. Trimming removed 2 bases at V and 10 bases at J, with 6 bases between. The CDR3 DNA sequence: TGTGCCAGCAGTTTAAAGCGATCACCCCTCCACTTT. Translated: CASSLKRSPLHF.

Regarding this clone: At one end, the junction sequence differs from germline, possibly due to a read error. The chain employs TRBV12-3 or TRBV12-4 and TRBJ2-1; TRBD2 aligns across 12 bases. The CDR3 sequence is 13 residues long. The CDR3 bases are TGTGCCAGCAGTCTAGCGGGGGGGGACGAGCAGTTCTTC. It specifies CASSLAGGDEQFF.

The J gene is TRBJ2-1, the V gene TRBV11-3; 7 nucleotides line up with TRBD2. V lost 5 bases and J lost 5; bases outside the gene matches: 12. Germline lookup yields CDR1 SGHNT and CDR2 YENEEA. CDR3 length: 16 amino acids. The CDR3 nucleotides read TGTGCCAGCAGCCATAGTCGGGGGGACGGGAACAATGAGCAGTTCTTC. This encodes CASSHSRGDGNNEQFF.

The chain uses TRBV5-1 and TRBJ1-3, with 7 bases that match TRBD1. This CDR3 comprises 15 residues. CDR1 and CDR2 (germline): SGHRS, YFSETQ. The V gene end was trimmed by 0 bases and the J gene end by 1 base; junction bases not matched to a gene: 1. The CDR3 DNA follows: TGCGCCAGCAGCTTGGGCAGGGGGTCTGGAAACACCATATATTTT. Encoded protein: CASSLGRGSGNTIYF. Full variable domain (rest looked up from reference TRBV5-1 and TRBJ1-3): KAGVTQTPRYLIKTRGQQVTLSCSPISGHRSVSWYQQTPGQGLQFLFEYFSETQRNKGNFPGRFSGRQFSNSRSEMNVSTLELGDSALYLCASSLGRGSGNTIYFGEGSWLTVV.

This sequence joins TRBV24-1 and TRBJ1-2; unclear D gene. The CDR3 runs 13 residues. Germline V gene data show CDR1 as KGHDR and CDR2 as SFDVKD. V shed 7 bases and J shed 0 bases, with 8 bases lying between them. CDR3 region: CATSGAANYGYTF. The CDR3, as DNA: TGTGCCACCAGCGGAGCAGCTAACTATGGCTACACCTTC.

The V and J genes are TRBV19 and TRBJ1-2; the D is unclear. Germline assignment: CDR1 LNHDA and CDR2 SQIVND (reference sequence). Trimming took off 5 bases at V and 7 bases at J, with 14 bases between the two ends. The CDR3 is 13 amino acids. The CDR3 region is CASSDLAIGGYTF. CDR3 nucleotide sequence: TGTGCCAGTAGTGATTTGGCCATTGGTGGCTACACCTTC.

The V gene is TRBV5-6, the J gene TRBJ1-1; TRBD1 agrees at 8 bases. CDR1 SGHDT and CDR2 YYEEEE come from the germline V gene. Trimming cost V 2 bases and J 1 base; bases outside gene matches: 7. The CDR3 has 16 residues. CDR3 residues: CASSLGTGMGNTEAFF. The CDR3 DNA follows: TGTGCCAGCAGCTTAGGGACAGGAATGGGGAACACTGAAGCTTTCTTT. Combining the CDR3 with reference TRBV5-6 and TRBJ1-1 gives the whole variable domain DAGVTQSPTHLIKTRGQQVTLRCSPKSGHDTVSWYQQALGQGPQFIFQYYEEEERQRGNFPDRFSGHQFPNYSSELNVNALLLGDSALYLCASSLGTGMGNTEAFFGQGTRLTVV.

This chain joins TRBV4-3 and TRBJ1-4; D unresolved. V shed 4 bases and J shed 3 bases, with 15 bases lying between them. Per germline, CDR1 LGHNA and CDR2 YSLEER. This CDR3 has 16 residues. CDR3 residues: CASSRGLIGSNEKLFF. The CDR3 region has the DNA TGCGCCAGCAGCCGAGGCTTAATTGGGTCTAATGAAAAACTGTTTTTT.

The V and J genes are TRBV27 and TRBJ1-4; no definite D call. The CDR3 runs to 15 residues. Germline V CDR1 and CDR2: MNHEY, SMNVEV (reference sequence). The V and J ends lost 2 bases and 10 bases respectively, with 17 bases between them. This CDR3 reads CASSLGASGSGKLFF. CDR3 DNA sequence: TGTGCCAGCAGTTTAGGAGCGTCAGGTAGCGGAAAACTGTTTTTT.

The chain is built from TRBV27 and TRBJ2-5, with 8 bases identical to TRBD2. The CDR3 is 16 amino acids. In germline, CDR1 is MNHEY, CDR2 SMNVEV (reference sequence). V shed 0 bases, J shed 5 bases, and the junction held 8 bases outside the gene matches. This CDR3 is CASSLSPGLGVETQYF. CDR3 DNA: TGTGCCAGCAGTTTATCGCCGGGACTAGGGGTCGAGACCCAGTACTTC.

This clone was counted a single time. V gene TRBV7-2 combines with J gene TRBJ1-4; 7 positions match TRBD1. V was clipped by 2 bases and J by 8 bases; unmatched bases: 5. Germline CDR1 SGHTA, CDR2 FQGNSA. CDR3 length equals 14 residues. CDR3 sequence reads: CASSLKTGTEKLFF. The CDR3 nucleotides are TGTGCCAGCAGCTTAAAGACAGGGACAGAAAAACTGTTTTTT.

The V and J genes are TRBV7-9 and TRBJ2-5; tentative D call: TRBD2 (6 bases). Trimming removed 5 bases at V and 11 bases at J, with 18 bases between. CDR1 is SEHNR, CDR2 FQNEAQ, per germline (reference sequence). This CDR3 contains 13 residues. The CDR3 coding sequence is TGTGCCAGCAGCCCCTCACCTGGGGGGAGACAGTACTTC. Protein product: CASSPSPGGRQYF.

The chain employs TRBV2 and TRBJ2-5, with 8 bases aligning to TRBD2. Losses at the gene ends were 8 bases for V and 2 bases for J; bases not matched to a gene: 13. This CDR3 contains 16 residues. Per the germline V gene, CDR1 is SNHLY and CDR2 is FYNNEI. In DNA form, the CDR3 reads TGTGCCAGCCCGTCCGCGGCACTAGCGGTACAAGAGACCCAGTACTTC. It encodes CASPSAALAVQETQYF.

The J gene is TRBJ1-6, the V gene TRBV10-3, with a weak D call TRBD1 (5 bases). The germline gives CDR1 ENHRY, CDR2 SYGVKD. V was shortened by 2 bases and J by 7 bases, with 15 bases between the two germline ends. The length of the CDR3 is 16 residues. CDR3 in amino acids: CAISEITGRGNSPLHF. Here the CDR3 DNA reads TGTGCCATCAGTGAGATCACAGGACGGGGGAATTCACCCCTCCACTTT.

The chain carries TRBV11-3 and TRBJ2-1; 8 bases are a match to TRBD1. CDR1 and CDR2 (germline): SGHNT, YENEEA. This CDR3 region has 15 residues. The ends lost 3 bases at V and 6 bases at J; junction bases unmatched: 7. CDR3 protein: CASSFSGTGANEQFF. CDR3 sequence (DNA): TGTGCCAGCAGCTTCTCCGGGACAGGCGCCAATGAGCAGTTCTTC.